The text below deals with one T cell receptor (beta chain). The CDR3 loop spans 14 amino acids. Germline values: CDR1 SNHLY, CDR2 FYNNEI. The V segment lost 4 bases and the J segment 7 bases; nucleotides outside the gene matches: 10. Authors' processing steps: Amplification from reference gene primers served as the basis for estimated nucleated cell counts. Assay: immunoSEQ multiplex PCR; the TCRdb copy retains only in-frame clones and omits some. The V and J calls and clone size come from that table; D and trimming were worked out from the DNA. The data contain approximately 110,000 clones, about 90% of them singletons. This specimen belongs to a study of blood T cell repertoires in COVID-19. Study at large: Samples taken during acute and convalescent COVID-19 were collected in the United States, Italy and Spain. T cells, B-cell-depleted T cells, or PBMCs provided the cDNA or gDNA that served as material.

The chain couples TRBV2 to TRBJ2-7, with 7 bases lining up with TRBD2. Sequencing was done on a sample of peripheral blood. This TCR came from a human donor in a cohort sampled during active COVID-19. The CDR3: CASSGWEGAAEQYF. Here the CDR3 DNA reads TGTGCCAGCAGTGGATGGGAGGGTGCCGCAGAGCAGTACTTC.